This T cell receptor beta chain was captured by sequencing in a study of shared clonotypes between healthy human individuals. For the study at large: Each donor's CD4 naive and CD4 memory cells filled three plates apiece, CD8 naive two, and CD8 memory one.

Naive CD8 cells, CD45RO-negative and positively selected for CCR7, excluded terminally differentiated effector memory CD45RA+ cells. Using immunoSEQ multiplex PCR, the repertoire was profiled, and TCRdb retains in-frame clones only, with some absent. Seen here are about 2 million clones, roughly 95% observed once, and the top ten hold less than 1.5%. The CDR3 loop spans 13 amino acids. The V and J ends lost 7 bases and 6 bases respectively, with 13 bases between them. In germline, CDR1 is MDHEN, CDR2 SYDVKM. Sequencing was performed on naive CD8+ T cells sorted from blood. The sequence was obtained from a man aged 18 to 35 in good health. The chain couples TRBV28 to TRBJ1-5, with a tentative D call TRBD1 (6 bases). CDR3 residues: CASNLGGGQPQHF. CDR3 nucleotides: TGTGCCAGCAACCTAGGGGGGGGTCAGCCCCAGCATTTT.